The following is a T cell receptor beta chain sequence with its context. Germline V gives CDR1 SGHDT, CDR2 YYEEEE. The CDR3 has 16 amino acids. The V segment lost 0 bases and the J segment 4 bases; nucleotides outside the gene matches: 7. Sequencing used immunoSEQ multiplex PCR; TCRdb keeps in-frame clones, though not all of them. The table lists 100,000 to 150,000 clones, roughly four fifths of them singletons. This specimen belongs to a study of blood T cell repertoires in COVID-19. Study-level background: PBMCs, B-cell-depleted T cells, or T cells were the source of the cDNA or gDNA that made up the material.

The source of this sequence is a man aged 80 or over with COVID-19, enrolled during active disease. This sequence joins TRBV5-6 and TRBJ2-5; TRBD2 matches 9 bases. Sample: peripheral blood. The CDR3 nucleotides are TGTGCCAGCAGCTTGGGGGTAGCGGGAGTATCAGAGACCCAGTACTTC. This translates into CASSLGVAGVSETQYF. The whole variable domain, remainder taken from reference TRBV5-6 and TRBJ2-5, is DAGVTQSPTHLIKTRGQQVTLRCSPKSGHDTVSWYQQALGQGPQFIFQYYEEEERQRGNFPDRFSGHQFPNYSSELNVNALLLGDSALYLCASSLGVAGVSETQYFGPGTRLLVL.